The 11 T cell receptor beta chains below come from one sample, sequenced in a study of chemoradiotherapy in HPV16-positive cancers. Sequencing was performed with immunoSEQ multiplex PCR; in TCRdb, only in-frame clones are kept and a portion is missing. Among roughly 3,500 clones listed, about 95% were seen once. This material was obtained from a patient who underwent chemoradiotherapy. Source of these receptors: a human donor with HPV-associated anogenital cancer.

The chain uses TRBV7-9 and TRBJ1-5; 7 bases match TRBD1. Germline V CDR1 and CDR2: SEHNR, FQNEAQ (reference sequence). J was trimmed by 3 bases and V by 7 bases; bases with no gene match: 6. The CDR3 loop spans 14 amino acids. CDR3 nucleotide sequence: TGTGCCAGCACCATAGGGGGCCTCAATCAGCCCCAGCATTTT. Its protein is CASTIGGLNQPQHF.

This clone is a singleton in its sample. V and J are TRBV5-1 and TRBJ1-2; 9 positions agree with TRBD1. V trimming: 3 bases; J trimming: 4 bases; junction bases outside the gene matches: 4. The CDR3 has 14 amino acids. Looked up from germline, CDR1 is SGHRS and CDR2 is YFSETQ. The CDR3 DNA follows: TGCGCCAGCAGCTGGCGACAGGGGGGCTATGGCTACACCTTC. It yields the protein CASSWRQGGYGYTF.

The CDR3 nucleotides are TGTGCCAGCAGCAATACACGATCTGGGGGGAGTGGCTACACCTTC. It translates to CASSNTRSGGSGYTF. V gene TRBV5-4 combines with J gene TRBJ1-2; TRBD1 is a possible D gene (5 bases). Germline V gives CDR1 SGHNT, CDR2 YYREEE (reference sequence). This CDR3 is 15 amino acids long. Trimming pared 4 bases from V and 7 bases from J, leaving 20 bases between.

This chain links TRBV9 with TRBJ2-1; D is unresolved. The V gene's germline CDR1 is SGDLS and CDR2 YYNGEE. With 3 bases removed from V and 4 bases from J, the gap between germline ends came to 14 bases. The CDR3 spans 15 residues. CDR3 sequence: CASSAQPGSYNEQFF. The CDR3 DNA reads TGTGCCAGCAGCGCTCAGCCGGGCTCTTACAATGAGCAGTTCTTC.

This chain joins TRBV11-2 and TRBJ2-1; 7 positions agree with TRBD2. Germline V gives CDR1 SGHAT, CDR2 FQNNGV. The CDR3 is 16 residues long. The trim removed 5 bases at V and 9 bases at J, leaving 16 bases unmatched. The CDR3 bases are TGTGCCAGCAGCCCCGAAGCGGGACCCCCTAGGGCTGAGCAGTTCTTC. Translating it yields CASSPEAGPPRAEQFF.

The CDR3 protein is CASSQEGTVLYNSPLHF. CDR3 in DNA: TGTGCCAGCAGCCAGGAAGGGACAGTCCTTTATAATTCACCCCTCCACTTT. The rearrangement links TRBV4-2 to TRBJ1-6, with 7 nucleotides matching TRBD1. Trimming at V came to 3 bases and at J to 4 bases, leaving 9 bases not matched to a gene. The CDR3 length is 17 residues. From germline, CDR1 is LGHNA and CDR2 YNFKEQ.

V usage is TRBV27 and J usage is TRBJ2-2; the D gene is possibly TRBD1 (6 bases). Germline values: CDR1 MNHEY, CDR2 SMNVEV (reference sequence). V lost 6 bases, J lost 6 bases, and 20 bases lay in between. CDR3 length: 16 residues. This CDR3 reads CASRGLGAFSSGELFF. Here the CDR3 DNA reads TGTGCCAGCAGAGGTTTGGGGGCCTTTAGCTCCGGGGAGCTGTTTTTT.

The V and J genes are TRBV5-1 and TRBJ1-2; weak D call: TRBD1 (5 bases). Looked up from germline, CDR1 is SGHRS and CDR2 is YFSETQ. The CDR3 has 13 residues. V lost 5 bases and J 3 bases, leaving 11 bases between the germline ends. The CDR3 DNA reads TGCGCCAGCAGTTTTGGGGGTGACTATGGCTACACCTTC. Amino acid sequence: CASSFGGDYGYTF.

The chain combines TRBV7-9 with TRBJ2-5; D possibly corresponds to TRBD1 (5 bases). V was cut by 5 bases and J by 4 bases, with 8 bases left in between. Germline CDR1 reads SEHNR; CDR2 reads FQNEAQ (reference sequence). The CDR3 extends over 12 amino acids. The CDR3 bases are TGTGCCAGCAGCCAGGGTGGAGAGACCCAGTACTTC. Its translation is CASSQGGETQYF. The variable domain in full, with the rest retrieved from reference TRBV7-9 and TRBJ2-5, is DTGVSQNPRHKITKRGQNVTFRCDPISEHNRLYWYRQTLGQGPEFLTYFQNEAQLEKSRLLSDRFSAERPKGSFSTLEIQRTEQGDSAMYLCASSQGGETQYFGPGTRLLVL.

J is TRBJ1-1 and V is TRBV7-9; D not certain. CDR1 and CDR2 from the germline V gene are SEHNR and FQNEAQ (reference sequence). The CDR3 covers 14 residues. Between the trimmed V and J ends, which lost 7 bases and 4 bases, there was a span of 16 bases. The CDR3 region is CASIPLGAITEAFF. The DNA of the CDR3 is TGTGCCAGCATCCCACTAGGTGCTATCACTGAAGCTTTCTTT. The whole variable domain, remainder taken from reference TRBV7-9 and TRBJ1-1, is DTGVSQNPRHKITKRGQNVTFRCDPISEHNRLYWYRQTLGQGPEFLTYFQNEAQLEKSRLLSDRFSAERPKGSFSTLEIQRTEQGDSAMYLCASIPLGAITEAFFGQGTRLTVV.

The chain recombines TRBV7-8 with TRBJ2-1, with D unresolved. The CDR3 has 15 amino acids. V gave up 2 bases and J gave up 4 bases, with 12 bases separating them. From germline, CDR1 is SGHVS and CDR2 FQNEAQ. This CDR3 is CASSLQPDLYNEQFF. CDR3 sequence (DNA): TGTGCCAGCAGCTTACAGCCGGACCTTTACAATGAGCAGTTCTTC.